The present TCR beta chain was sequenced within a study of tumor and adjacent non-tumor tissue in lung cancer. Three rounds of nested PCR, following a modified ARM-PCR protocol, produced the TCRbeta library. Each CDR3 protein gets one entry after TCRdb re-called the multiplex PCR reads with MiXCR. The data show 100,000 to 150,000 distinct CDR3 sequences, around three fifths seen once. General study findings and limits: Top 100 clones took a larger repertoire share in normal lung.

RNA was extracted from bulk tissue without any cell sorting. A note on this clonotype: The antigen is unknown. A much larger clonotype is one base distant, so this may be a read error.

The germline gives CDR1 DFQATT, CDR2 SNEGSKA (reference sequence). The CDR3 totals 14 residues. V was clipped by 7 bases and J by 4 bases; unmatched bases: 9. This clonotype was obtained from a man younger than 45 with non-small cell lung cancer. Sequencing was done on a sample of lung tumor tissue. The chain recombines TRBV20-1 with TRBJ2-7; 11 nucleotides line up with TRBD1. CDR3 protein: CSDPRDRGGYEQYF. DNA of the CDR3: TGCAGTGACCCCCGGGACAGGGGGGGGTACGAGCAGTACTTC.